The 5 T cell receptor beta chains in this list originate from one sample, sequenced in a study of tumor and adjacent non-tumor tissue in lung cancer. The library came from three nested PCR rounds adapted from ARM-PCR protocols. TCRdb reprocessed the multiplex PCR reads via MiXCR and lists one record per CDR3 protein. The sample includes around 80,000 distinct CDR3 sequences, over 65% of them seen just once. This sample's RNA came from whole unsorted tissue. More than 3 cm separated this lung sample from the edge of the tumor. Sequencing was performed on distant non-tumor lung tissue. Receptors originate from a man in his sixties or seventies with non-small cell lung cancer.

As concerns this clonotype: The junction departs from germline at one end; a sequencing error may be responsible. This rearrangement joins TRBV6-2 or TRBV6-3 to TRBJ2-1; D not certain. CDR1 MNHEY and CDR2 SVGEGT come from the germline V gene. There are 16 residues in the CDR3. CDR3 DNA: TGTGCCAGCAGTACAAAAGTTGGGAATTTGTGGAATGAGCATTTCTTC. It yields the protein CASSTKVGNLWNEHFF.

A note on this clonotype: This may come from a read error, since a much larger clone is one base off. This chain links TRBV12-2 with TRBJ2-7; TRBD2, the D gene given by the table, was not confirmed from the DNA. TRBV12-2 is a pseudogene. The CDR3 runs 17 residues. The CDR3 is CASRLAPTAGDLSKQYF. CDR3 sequence (DNA): TGTGCAAGTCGCTTAGCCCCTACAGCGGGAGACCTTAGCAAGCAGTACTTC.

The chain employs TRBV6-2 or TRBV6-3 and TRBJ2-1; D is undetermined. Deletions cut 5 bases from V and 9 bases from J, with 11 bases between. Germline V gene sequence: CDR1 MNHEY, CDR2 SVGEGT. CDR3 length: 12 amino acids. The CDR3, as DNA: TGTGCCAGCAGTAGACCTTGGGTTGAGCAGTTCTTC. Protein product: CASSRPWVEQFF.

On this clonotype: The missing conserved phenylalanine or tryptophan at the end of this CDR3 makes a read error likely. V gene TRBV6-1 combines with J gene TRBJ1-2; maybe TRBD1 (5 bases). The CDR3 consists of 13 residues. Germline values: CDR1 MNHNS, CDR2 SASEGT. V dropped 5 bases and J dropped 6 bases, with 13 bases sitting between them. CDR3 DNA: TGTGCCAGCAGTTCCGGGACGGGGGATGGCTACACCTCC. This translates into CASSSGTGDGYTS.

With regard to this clonotype: At one of its ends the junction is not consistent with the germline gene, which may arise from a read error. V and J are TRBV6-1 and TRBJ2-7; 8 bases agree with TRBD1. The CDR3 sequence is 13 residues long. The germline V gene has CDR1 MNHNS and CDR2 SASEGT. CDR3 loop: CANIGTGLNEQCF. The DNA of the CDR3 is TGTGCCAACATCGGGACAGGCTTGAACGAGCAATGCTTC.